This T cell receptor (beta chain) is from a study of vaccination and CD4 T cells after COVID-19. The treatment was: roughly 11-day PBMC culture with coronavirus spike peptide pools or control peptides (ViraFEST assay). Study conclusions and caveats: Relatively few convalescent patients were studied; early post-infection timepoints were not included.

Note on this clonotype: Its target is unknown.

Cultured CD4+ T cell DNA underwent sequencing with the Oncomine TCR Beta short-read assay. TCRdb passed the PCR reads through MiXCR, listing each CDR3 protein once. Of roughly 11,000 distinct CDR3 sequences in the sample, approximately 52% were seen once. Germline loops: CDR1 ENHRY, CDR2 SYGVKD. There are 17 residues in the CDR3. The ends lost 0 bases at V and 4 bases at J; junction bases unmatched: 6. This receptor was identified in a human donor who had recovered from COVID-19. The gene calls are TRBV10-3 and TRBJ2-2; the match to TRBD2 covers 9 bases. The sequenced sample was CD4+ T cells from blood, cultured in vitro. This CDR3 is CAISESGTSFSTGELFF. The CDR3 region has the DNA TGTGCCATCAGTGAGTCCGGGACTAGCTTTTCCACCGGGGAGCTGTTTTTT.